One and the same sample provided the 26 T cell receptor beta chains below, sequenced in a study of T cell repertoires in cytomegalovirus infection. TCRdb passed the reads through MiXCR, listing each CDR3 protein once. Of hundreds of thousands of distinct CDR3 sequences listed, approximately 24% are singletons. Sequences were obtained from CD8+ T cells from PBMCs. The receptors derive from a human donor in good health (CMV status not recorded). Some clones in this sample may be carry-over from other donors' samples.

This clonotype showed up many times. This chain uses TRBV11-3 with TRBJ2-1; tentatively, D is TRBD2 (5 bases). The CDR3 has 14 amino acids. The germline V gene has CDR1 SGHNT and CDR2 YENEEA. Deletions cut 3 bases from V and 5 bases from J, with 11 bases between. Here the CDR3 DNA reads TGTGCCAGCAGCTTCGGAGGACCTAACAATGAGCAGTTCTTC. Translating it yields CASSFGGPNNEQFF.

In its sample, this clonotype was seen many times. The chain is built from TRBV7-4 and TRBJ2-7; 9 bases are a match to TRBD1. With V trimmed by 5 bases and J by 5 bases, 10 bases remained unmatched. CDR3 length: 15 amino acids. The V gene's germline CDR1 is SGHVT and CDR2 SQSDAQ. The CDR3 reads CASSNSGQGIDEQYV. Here the CDR3 DNA reads TGTGCCAGCAGCAATTCGGGACAGGGTATTGACGAGCAGTACGTC.

This clonotype was seen a handful of times. The genes are TRBV10-3 and TRBJ2-7; D not certain. The CDR3 is made up of 14 amino acids. The V gene lost 5 bases and the J gene lost 0 bases, with 11 bases spanning the gap. Germline V gives CDR1 ENHRY, CDR2 SYGVKD. In nucleotides, the CDR3 is TGTGCCATCAGTACACCTCAGAGCTCCTACGAGCAGTACGTC. Translating gives CAISTPQSSYEQYV.

The genes are TRBV15 and TRBJ1-6; weak D call: TRBD1 (5 bases). Per the germline V gene, CDR1 is LNHNV and CDR2 is YYDKDF (reference sequence). The CDR3 runs 13 residues. The V gene lost 5 bases and the J gene lost 9 bases, with 11 bases spanning the gap. The CDR3 nucleotides read TGTGCCACCAGCGTCCCAGGGATTTCACCCCTCCACTTT. Translation gives CATSVPGISPLHF.

The chain links TRBV6-1 to TRBJ2-3, with a tentative D call TRBD1 (6 bases). There are 15 residues in the CDR3. Between the trimmed V and J ends, which lost 2 bases and 0 bases, there was a span of 9 bases. Per the germline V gene, CDR1 is MNHNS and CDR2 is SASEGT. The CDR3 coding sequence is TGTGCCAGCAGTGAACGGGACATAAGCACAGATACGCAGTATTTT. Translating it yields CASSERDISTDTQYF.

This clonotype appeared a few times. The chain is built from TRBV24-1 and TRBJ1-5; D is ambiguous. The V gene's germline CDR1 is KGHDR and CDR2 SFDVKD. V lost 5 bases and J lost 5, with 12 bases in between. The CDR3 extends over 14 amino acids. The CDR3 sequence: CATSALERDQPQHF. In DNA form, the CDR3 reads TGTGCCACCAGTGCCTTAGAAAGGGATCAGCCCCAGCATTTT.

The J gene is TRBJ1-2, the V gene TRBV25-1, with 7 bases aligning to TRBD1. Germline trimming cut 2 bases from V and 8 bases from J; bases unmatched to any gene: 11. Germline assignment: CDR1 MGHDK and CDR2 SYGVNS. CDR3 size: 15 residues. The CDR3 reads CASSEGQGETGGYTF. The CDR3 coding sequence is TGTGCCAGCAGTGAAGGTCAGGGGGAAACAGGAGGCTACACCTTC.

In its sample, this clonotype was seen a few times. This sequence joins TRBV7-6 and TRBJ2-7; TRBD2 aligns across 11 bases. In germline, CDR1 is SGHVS, CDR2 FNYEAQ. This CDR3 spans 15 amino acids. V was clipped by 1 base and J by 4 bases; unmatched bases: 3. The CDR3 DNA reads TGTGCCAGCAGCTTAGGTGGGACTAGCGGATACGAGCAGTACTTC. Translated: CASSLGGTSGYEQYF.

This clonotype has at least ten counts. The chain links TRBV7-2 to TRBJ2-3, with TRBD2 matching over 12 bases. CDR1 is SGHTA and CDR2 is FQGNSA in the germline V gene. The CDR3 sequence is 16 residues long. Trimming removed 2 bases from V and 4 bases from J; junction bases left unmatched: 4. CDR3 amino acids: CASSLFLAGGPDTQYF. CDR3 sequence (DNA): TGTGCCAGCAGCTTATTCCTAGCGGGGGGGCCAGATACGCAGTATTTT.

A few counts support this clonotype. The chain is built from TRBV6-6 and TRBJ1-2; D is undetermined. Looked up from germline, CDR1 is MNHNY and CDR2 is SVGAGI (reference sequence). CDR3 length equals 15 residues. The ends were cut back, 0 bases at V and 5 bases at J, with 13 bases in the middle. The CDR3 nucleotides are TGTGCCAGCAGTTACTCCCGAGACACGAGTTATGGCTACACCTTC. Protein product: CASSYSRDTSYGYTF.

This clonotype has at least ten counts. The genes are TRBV6-6 and TRBJ2-7, with 7 positions matching TRBD2. The CDR3 extends over 14 amino acids. CDR1 is MNHNY and CDR2 is SVGAGI in the germline V gene (reference sequence). Losses at the gene ends were 2 bases for V and 4 bases for J; bases not matched to a gene: 5. DNA of the CDR3: TGTGCCAGCAGTTACCAACCTAGCGGATACGAGCAGTACTTC. This gives the protein CASSYQPSGYEQYF.

This clonotype was observed a handful of times. The rearrangement joins TRBV28 to TRBJ2-5, with D perhaps TRBD2 (7 bases). This CDR3 has 15 residues. Trimming stripped 8 bases from V and 5 bases from J, with 21 bases between. The V gene's germline CDR1 is MDHEN and CDR2 SYDVKM. The CDR3 region has the DNA TGTGCCAGCTCCCCGGGGGGCGGGGTTCGGGAGACCCAGTACTTC. This sequence encodes CASSPGGGVRETQYF.

This clonotype was seen a few times. The rearrangement joins TRBV20-1 to TRBJ2-6; D might be TRBD1 (5 bases). The CDR3 runs to 18 residues. CDR1 is DFQATT and CDR2 is SNEGSKA in the germline V gene (reference sequence). With 1 base removed from V and 0 bases from J, the gap between germline ends came to 16 bases. The CDR3 nucleotides are TGCAGTGCTAGAGCCAAAAGGGGCAGCCCCTCTGGGGCCAACGTCCTGACTTTC. It encodes CSARAKRGSPSGANVLTF.

Ten or more counts support this clonotype. The gene calls are TRBV28 and TRBJ2-3; D is possibly TRBD1 or TRBD2 (5 bases each). V was cut by 2 bases and J by 7 bases, with 25 bases left in between. This CDR3 has 18 residues. Germline-derived CDR1 and CDR2 are MDHEN and SYDVKM. Here the CDR3 reads CASSLPTDRDARQNTQYF. In DNA form, the CDR3 reads TGTGCCAGCAGTTTACCGACAGACCGGGACGCACGACAGAATACGCAGTATTTT.

The chain has TRBV12-3 or TRBV12-4 and TRBJ1-2; D is possibly TRBD1 (6 bases). The V and J ends lost 6 bases and 4 bases respectively, with 12 bases between them. The CDR3 loop spans 13 amino acids. This CDR3 reads CASRPGAGYGYTF. The CDR3 bases are TGTGCCAGCAGACCAGGGGCTGGCTATGGCTACACCTTC.

This clonotype was counted at least ten times. The J gene is TRBJ2-3, the V gene TRBV11-3; D call uncertain. This CDR3 region has 14 residues. The V end lost 2 bases, the J end lost 1 base, and 7 bases lay between the germline ends. Germline V gene sequence: CDR1 SGHNT, CDR2 YENEEA. The CDR3 is CASSLRAGTDTQYF. The CDR3 nucleotides are TGTGCCAGCAGCTTAAGGGCTGGCACAGATACGCAGTATTTT.

The chain has TRBV7-2 and TRBJ1-2; a weak D match, TRBD1 (5 bases). Trimming shortened V by 5 bases and J by 4 bases, and 17 bases separated the two germline ends. CDR3 length: 15 residues. CDR1 is SGHTA and CDR2 is FQGNSA in the germline V gene. The CDR3 is CASSPGWDQIYGYTF. The CDR3 DNA sequence: TGTGCCAGCAGCCCGGGCTGGGACCAGATCTATGGCTACACCTTC.

In its sample, this clonotype was seen a few times. The chain is built from TRBV9 and TRBJ2-5; D is uncertain. Trimming pared 0 bases from V and 1 base from J, leaving 4 bases between. CDR1 and CDR2 from the germline V gene are SGDLS and YYNGEE. This CDR3 has 13 residues. Written as DNA, the CDR3 is TGTGCCAGCAGCGTAGACCCCCAAGAGACCCAGTACTTC. Translation gives CASSVDPQETQYF.

V is TRBV7-9 and J is TRBJ2-3, with D tentatively TRBD1 (8 bases). The V end was cut by 5 bases, the J end by 0 bases, with 21 bases between. The CDR3 runs 18 residues. Germline values: CDR1 SEHNR, CDR2 FQNEAQ (reference sequence). The CDR3 loop reads CASSPRQGPGLSTDTQYF. CDR3 nucleotides: TGTGCCAGCAGCCCAAGACAGGGGCCGGGACTAAGCACAGATACGCAGTATTTT.

CDR3 sequence reads: CASSRKGGWTGELFF. CDR3 DNA: TGTGCCAGCAGCCGGAAGGGAGGATGGACCGGGGAGCTGTTTTTT. The genes are TRBV28 and TRBJ2-2, with TRBD2 as a possible D gene (6 bases). Germline CDR1 and CDR2: MDHEN and SYDVKM. This CDR3 contains 15 residues. The germline V and J ends were trimmed by 6 bases and 5 bases, with 16 bases remaining between them.

The sample holds a few counts of this clonotype. J is TRBJ1-1 and V is TRBV6-6; no firm D call. V was shortened by 7 bases and J by 1 base, with 13 bases between the two germline ends. Germline CDR1 MNHNY, CDR2 SVGAGI (reference sequence). The CDR3 covers 14 residues. The CDR3: CASTIASQNTEAFF. DNA for the CDR3: TGTGCCAGCACCATCGCCTCACAGAACACTGAAGCTTTCTTT.

This clonotype was counted a few times. The chain carries TRBV7-2 and TRBJ2-3; TRBD2 agrees at 7 bases. The germline V gene encodes CDR1 SGHTA and CDR2 FQGNSA. V was clipped by 3 bases and J by 3 bases; unmatched bases: 18. The CDR3 is 19 amino acids. The CDR3: CASSFPAFAVAGQTDTQYF. CDR3 nucleotide sequence: TGTGCCAGCAGCTTCCCCGCTTTTGCGGTAGCGGGTCAAACAGATACGCAGTATTTT.

This clonotype has only a few counts. The genes are TRBV20-1 and TRBJ2-7; perhaps TRBD1 as D (6 bases). Germline CDR1 and CDR2: DFQATT and SNEGSKA (reference sequence). The CDR3 is 14 residues long. Trimming removed 3 bases from V and 0 bases from J, with 12 bases in between. CDR3 in amino acids: CSASEGVSSYEQYF. CDR3 bases: TGCAGTGCTAGTGAGGGGGTCAGCTCCTACGAGCAGTACTTC.

This clonotype has just a few counts. The V gene is TRBV7-9, the J gene TRBJ1-1, with 9 positions matching TRBD1. Germline-derived CDR1 and CDR2 are SEHNR and FQNEAQ (reference sequence). The CDR3 sequence is 14 residues long. V shed 6 bases, J shed 3 bases, and the junction held 5 bases outside the gene matches. CDR3 in amino acids: CASSTGGEHTEAFF. The CDR3 nucleotides are TGTGCCAGCAGTACAGGGGGCGAGCACACTGAAGCTTTCTTT.

The chain employs TRBV6-6 and TRBJ2-3; a weak D match, TRBD1 (6 bases). The V and J ends lost 5 bases and 2 bases respectively, with 17 bases between them. CDR1 and CDR2 (germline): MNHNY, SVGAGI (reference sequence). CDR3 size: 16 residues. Written as DNA, the CDR3 is TGTGCCAGCAGTCCACGACAGGTTCTCCTCACAGATACGCAGTATTTT. It codes for CASSPRQVLLTDTQYF.

This clonotype was counted between two and nine times. CDR3 region: CASSFNRGIYNEQFF. The CDR3 DNA follows: TGTGCCAGCAGTTTCAACAGGGGCATCTACAATGAGCAGTTCTTC. The chain uses TRBV28 and TRBJ2-1, with 7 bases that match TRBD1. There are 15 residues in the CDR3. J gave up 3 bases and V 3 bases, and 5 bases lay outside the gene matches. CDR1 MDHEN and CDR2 SYDVKM come from the germline V gene.